A single sample gave rise to the 23 T cell receptor beta chains below, sequenced in a study of cytomegalovirus exposure and HLA in healthy donors (dated by TCRdb to 2016 to 2017). The library was generated by the immunoSEQ multiplex PCR assay. A mixture of 60 forward primers for TCR Vbeta segments and 13 reverse primers for TCR Jbeta segments was used in the multiplex PCR. Imported from immuneACCESS, the table was reduced by TCRdb to in-frame sequences with V and J called. These copies leave out some clones; in studies compared against another copy, an unresolved V gene accounts for under half, and the cause of the remainder is not known. The table for this sample lists about 170,000 clones; approximately 80% of them were counted only once. The leading ten clones occupy approximately 2% of the sample. Source material: PBMCs. The receptors were gathered from a woman between 18 and 30 years old in good health and CMV-seronegative.

The chain has TRBV19 and TRBJ2-7; the D gene is possibly TRBD1 (6 bases). V shed 7 bases and J shed 2 bases, with 15 bases lying between them. This CDR3 comprises 14 residues. Germline values: CDR1 LNHDA, CDR2 SQIVND (reference sequence). The CDR3 coding sequence is TGTGCCAGTAAGAACCGGGACAAGCCCTACGAGCAGTACTTC. It encodes CASKNRDKPYEQYF. The complete variable domain, with remaining parts taken from reference TRBV19 and TRBJ2-7, reads DGGITQSPKYLFRKEGQNVTLSCEQNLNHDAMYWYRQDPGQGLRLIYYSQIVNDFQKGDIAEGYSVSREKKESFPLTVTSAQKNPTAFYLCASKNRDKPYEQYFGPGTRLTVT.

The chain recombines TRBV19 with TRBJ2-5; D perhaps matches TRBD1 (5 bases). The CDR3 extends over 14 amino acids. CDR1 is LNHDA, CDR2 SQIVND, per germline (reference sequence). V was cut by 3 bases and J by 2 bases, with 10 bases left in between. CDR3: CASSIDSRQETQYF. The CDR3 DNA reads as TGTGCCAGTAGTATTGACAGTCGACAAGAGACCCAGTACTTC.

The chain carries TRBV7-9 and TRBJ2-3, with D maybe TRBD2 (5 bases). The CDR3 runs to 13 residues. Germline V lookup: CDR1 SEHNR, CDR2 FQNEAQ (reference sequence). V lost 3 bases and J 4 bases, leaving 8 bases between the germline ends. CDR3 sequence reads: CASSFFGADTQYF. CDR3 in DNA: TGTGCCAGCAGCTTTTTCGGGGCAGATACGCAGTATTTT.

The rearrangement joins TRBV6-5 to TRBJ1-2; D call uncertain. This CDR3 is built from 12 residues. Germline CDR1 MNHEY, CDR2 SVGAGI. The V and J ends lost 8 bases and 5 bases respectively, with 12 bases between them. CDR3 bases: TGTGCCAGCCGGGCGGGCTTTTATGGCTACACCTTC. Translating gives CASRAGFYGYTF.

The rearrangement joins TRBV10-3 to TRBJ2-7; TRBD1 aligns across 7 bases. The germline V gene has CDR1 ENHRY and CDR2 SYGVKD. After removal of 3 bases from V and 3 bases from J, the junction contained 5 bases not matched to a gene. The CDR3 is 14 amino acids. The CDR3 protein is CAISDGRGSYEQYF. Written as DNA, the CDR3 is TGTGCCATCAGTGACGGCAGGGGGAGCTACGAGCAGTACTTC.

This sequence joins TRBV18 and TRBJ2-7; TRBD1 matches at 7 bases. Trimming at V came to 3 bases and at J to 1 base, leaving 3 bases not matched to a gene. Germline loops: CDR1 KGHSH, CDR2 LQKENI. The length of the CDR3 is 14 residues. The CDR3 spells CASSPGTESYEQYF. The DNA of the CDR3 is TGTGCCAGCTCACCGGGGACAGAGTCCTACGAGCAGTACTTC.

The chain links TRBV10-1 to TRBJ2-3; D is unclear. The CDR3 extends over 14 amino acids. V lost 3 bases and J 2 bases, leaving 9 bases between the germline ends. Germline V CDR1 and CDR2: WNHNN, SYGVQD (reference sequence). The DNA for the CDR3 is TGCGCCAGCAGTGACGAGGCTTACACAGATACGCAGTATTTT. Translation: CASSDEAYTDTQYF.

This sequence joins TRBV7-9 and TRBJ2-5; 8 bases agree with TRBD2. CDR1 is SEHNR and CDR2 is FQNEAQ in the germline V gene (reference sequence). This CDR3 is built from 14 residues. J was trimmed by 5 bases and V by 6 bases; bases with no gene match: 8. The DNA for the CDR3 is TGTGCCAGCAGGCCCTCGGGAGGGCTGGAGACCCAGTACTTC. Protein product: CASRPSGGLETQYF.

V gene TRBV11-3 combines with J gene TRBJ2-1, with D perhaps matching TRBD2 (5 bases). This CDR3 is 14 amino acids long. V was cut by 2 bases and J by 4 bases, with 9 bases left in between. Germline-derived CDR1 and CDR2 are SGHNT and YENEEA. CDR3 nucleotide sequence: TGTGCCAGCAGCTTAAGCGGAGAGTACAATGAGCAGTTCTTC. Its protein product is CASSLSGEYNEQFF.

J is TRBJ2-1 and V is TRBV28, with 12 nucleotides matching TRBD2. The V gene's germline CDR1 is MDHEN and CDR2 SYDVKM. V was pared by 5 bases and J by 7 bases, with 3 bases of the junction left unmatched. This CDR3 is 14 amino acids long. The CDR3 bases are TGTGCCAGCAGTCTCGGACTAGCGGGGAATGAGCAGTTCTTC. Translating gives CASSLGLAGNEQFF. Supplemented by reference TRBV28 and TRBJ2-1, the full variable domain reads DVKVTQSSRYLVKRTGEKVFLECVQDMDHENMFWYRQDPGLGLRLIYFSYDVKMKEKGDIPEGYSVSREKKERFSLILESASTNQTSMYLCASSLGLAGNEQFFGPGTRLTVL.

CDR3 region: CASSLTLGQGTGELFF. In DNA form, the CDR3 reads TGTGCCAGCAGCCTTACCCTGGGACAGGGGACCGGGGAGCTGTTTTTT. The chain employs TRBV7-2 and TRBJ2-2; 10 nucleotides agree with TRBD1. CDR1 is SGHTA and CDR2 is FQGNSA in the germline V gene. Trimming cost V 5 bases and J 5 bases; bases outside gene matches: 8. The CDR3 has 16 amino acids.

The chain links TRBV4-2 to TRBJ2-7; tentatively, D is TRBD2 (7 bases). The CDR3 runs to 15 residues. Trimming stripped 1 base from V and 4 bases from J, with 14 bases between. The germline V gene encodes CDR1 LGHNA and CDR2 YNFKEQ. CDR3 nucleotides: TGTGCCAGCAGCCAAGTTTTGGGGGGGCGGTACGAGCAGTACTTC. Protein sequence: CASSQVLGGRYEQYF.

V usage is TRBV18 and J usage is TRBJ2-5; tentative D call: TRBD1 (6 bases). The tail of the sequence fits TRBJ2-7 better, so the J call may be wrong. The CDR3 is made up of 15 amino acids. Per germline, CDR1 KGHSH and CDR2 LQKENI. The CDR3 region has the DNA TGTGCCAGCTCACCACCACTTAAGGGGGCCTACGAGCAGTACTTC. Protein sequence: CASSPPLKGAYEQYF.

The V gene is TRBV2, the J gene TRBJ2-7, with D perhaps TRBD2 (6 bases). Trimming took off 6 bases at V and 3 bases at J, with 9 bases between the two ends. This CDR3 region has 12 residues. Germline values: CDR1 SNHLY, CDR2 FYNNEI. The CDR3, as DNA: TGTGCCAGCAGCGGGAGTCACTACGAGCAGTACTTC. Translating gives CASSGSHYEQYF.

This clone was picked up one time. V and J are TRBV27 and TRBJ1-1, with 9 bases fitting TRBD1. The V segment lost 6 bases and the J segment 5 bases; nucleotides outside the gene matches: 4. This CDR3 has 13 residues. Germline loops: CDR1 MNHEY, CDR2 SMNVEV (reference sequence). Here the CDR3 DNA reads TGTGCCAGCAGACGACAGGGGGGTACTGAAGCTTTCTTT. Residues: CASRRQGGTEAFF.

About this clone: A read error may account for a junction end that differs from germline. This chain uses TRBV7-9 with TRBJ1-2, with D hard to call. Germline CDR1 is SEHNR and CDR2 is FQNEAQ (reference sequence). This CDR3 has 16 amino acids. CDR3 nucleotides: TGTTCCAGCAGCTTAGCGCTGACAAATCATAACTATGGCTACACCTTC. The encoded protein is CSSSLALTNHNYGYTF.

The chain couples TRBV21-1 to TRBJ2-7; the D segment call TRBD1 is taken from the table without a DNA check. TRBV21-1 counts as a pseudogene. This CDR3 contains 14 residues. The CDR3 nucleotides read TGTGCCAGCAGCAAAGGGACAGAAAACTACGAGCAGTACTTC. It encodes CASSKGTENYEQYF.

This chain connects TRBV18 to TRBJ2-7; 10 bases fit TRBD2. This CDR3 has 17 amino acids. The J segment lost 3 bases and the V segment lost 2 bases, leaving 10 bases of the junction unmatched. CDR1 is KGHSH and CDR2 is LQKENI in the germline V gene. The CDR3 sequence: CASSPMSGRAVFYEQYF. The CDR3 region has the DNA TGTGCCAGCTCACCAATGAGCGGGAGGGCCGTTTTCTACGAGCAGTACTTC. The variable domain in full, completed from reference TRBV18 and TRBJ2-7, reads NAGVMQNPRHLVRRRGQEARLRCSPMKGHSHVYWYRQLPEEGLKFMVYLQKENIIDESGMPKERFSAEFPKEGPSILRIQQVVRGDSAAYFCASSPMSGRAVFYEQYFGPGTRLTVT.

This clone was recorded only once. The chain couples TRBV30 to TRBJ2-1; TRBD2 matches at 8 bases. The germline V gene has CDR1 GTSNPN and CDR2 SVGIG (reference sequence). The CDR3 is made up of 12 amino acids. V shed 1 base and J 9 bases; nucleotides not matched to a gene: 2. The CDR3 DNA follows: TGTGCCTGGAGTGCCGGGACTAGTGAGCAGTTCTTC. This translates into CAWSAGTSEQFF. The whole variable domain, filled in from reference TRBV30 and TRBJ2-1, reads SQTIHQWPATLVQPVGSPLSLECTVEGTSNPNLYWYRQAAGRGLQLLFYSVGIGQISSEVPQNLSASRPQDRQFILSSKKLLLSDSGFYLCAWSAGTSEQFFGPGTRLTVL.

This chain connects TRBV18 to TRBJ1-4; no reliable D call. This CDR3 comprises 13 residues. In germline, CDR1 is KGHSH, CDR2 LQKENI. The germline V and J ends were trimmed by 4 bases and 4 bases, with 7 bases remaining between them. CDR3: CASSQGSNEKLFF. The CDR3 nucleotides are TGTGCCAGCTCACAAGGGAGTAATGAAAAACTGTTTTTT.

CDR3 in amino acids: CATSRDSGQYNEKLFF. DNA of the CDR3: TGTGCCACCAGCAGAGACAGTGGCCAGTATAATGAAAAACTGTTTTTT. The chain links TRBV15 to TRBJ1-4; D not certain. The germline V gene has CDR1 LNHNV and CDR2 YYDKDF (reference sequence). This CDR3 contains 16 residues. The V end lost 0 bases, the J end lost 4 bases, and 12 bases lay between the germline ends.

The chain links TRBV27 to TRBJ2-1, with D hard to call. The CDR3 totals 15 residues. The ends were cut back, 0 bases at V and 0 bases at J, with 6 bases in the middle. Germline CDR1 is MNHEY and CDR2 is SMNVEV (reference sequence). Here the CDR3 DNA reads TGTGCCAGCAGTTTATCCGGTACCTCCTACAATGAGCAGTTCTTC. It translates to CASSLSGTSYNEQFF.

This clone was seen a single time. This sequence joins TRBV7-2 and TRBJ2-3, with 9 bases fitting TRBD2. Germline V gene data show CDR1 as SGHTA and CDR2 as FQGNSA. V gave up 1 base and J gave up 4 bases; unmatched junction bases: 9. The CDR3 totals 17 residues. The CDR3 DNA reads TGTGCCAGCAGCTTAGTGTTGCGCGGGGGGGCCGCAGATACGCAGTATTTT. This codes for CASSLVLRGGAADTQYF.